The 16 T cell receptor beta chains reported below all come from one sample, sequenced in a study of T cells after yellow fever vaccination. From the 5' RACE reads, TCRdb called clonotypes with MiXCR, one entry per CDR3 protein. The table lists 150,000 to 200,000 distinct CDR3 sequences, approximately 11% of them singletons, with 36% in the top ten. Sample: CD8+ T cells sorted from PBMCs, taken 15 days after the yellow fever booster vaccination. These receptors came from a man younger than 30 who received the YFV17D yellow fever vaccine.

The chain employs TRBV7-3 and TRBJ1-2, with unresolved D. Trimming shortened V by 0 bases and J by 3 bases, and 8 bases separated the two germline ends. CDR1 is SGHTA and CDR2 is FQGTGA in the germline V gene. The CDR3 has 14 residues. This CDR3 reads CASSLTPTDYGYTF. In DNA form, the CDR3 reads TGTGCCAGCAGCTTAACGCCGACGGACTATGGCTACACCTTC.

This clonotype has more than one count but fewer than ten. This CDR3 reads CASSYPPSYEQYF. The CDR3 region has the DNA TGTGCCAGCAGTTACCCCCCCTCCTACGAGCAGTACTTC. This chain joins TRBV6-5 and TRBJ2-7; D unresolved. This CDR3 has 13 residues. Germline CDR1 MNHEY, CDR2 SVGAGI. The ends were cut back, 2 bases at V and 0 bases at J, with 5 bases in the middle.

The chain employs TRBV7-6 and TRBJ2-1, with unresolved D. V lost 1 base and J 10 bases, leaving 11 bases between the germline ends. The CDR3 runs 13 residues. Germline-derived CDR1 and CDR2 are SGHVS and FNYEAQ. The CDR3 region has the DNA TGTGCCAGCAGCTTAGAAGTCGCGGCAGAGCAGTTCTTC. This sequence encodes CASSLEVAAEQFF.

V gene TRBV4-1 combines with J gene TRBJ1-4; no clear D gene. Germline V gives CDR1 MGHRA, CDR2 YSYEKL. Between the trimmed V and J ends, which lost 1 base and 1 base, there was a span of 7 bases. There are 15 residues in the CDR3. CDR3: CASSQAVLTNEKLFF. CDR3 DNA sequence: TGCGCCAGCAGCCAAGCCGTTCTAACTAATGAAAAACTGTTTTTT.

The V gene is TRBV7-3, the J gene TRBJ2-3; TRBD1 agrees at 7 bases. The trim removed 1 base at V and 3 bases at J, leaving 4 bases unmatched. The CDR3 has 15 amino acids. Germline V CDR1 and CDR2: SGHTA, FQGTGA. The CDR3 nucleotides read TGTGCCAGCAGCTTAAAAGGGGGCTGGACAGATACGCAGTATTTT. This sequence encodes CASSLKGGWTDTQYF.

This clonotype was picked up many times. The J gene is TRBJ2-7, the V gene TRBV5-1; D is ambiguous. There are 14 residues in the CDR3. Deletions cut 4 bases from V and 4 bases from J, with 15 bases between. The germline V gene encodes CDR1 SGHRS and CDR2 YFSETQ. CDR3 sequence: CASSPTTRFYEQYF. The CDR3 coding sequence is TGCGCCAGCAGCCCGACGACGAGGTTTTACGAGCAGTACTTC. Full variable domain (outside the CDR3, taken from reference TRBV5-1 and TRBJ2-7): KAGVTQTPRYLIKTRGQQVTLSCSPISGHRSVSWYQQTPGQGLQFLFEYFSETQRNKGNFPGRFSGRQFSNSRSEMNVSTLELGDSALYLCASSPTTRFYEQYFGPGTRLTVT.

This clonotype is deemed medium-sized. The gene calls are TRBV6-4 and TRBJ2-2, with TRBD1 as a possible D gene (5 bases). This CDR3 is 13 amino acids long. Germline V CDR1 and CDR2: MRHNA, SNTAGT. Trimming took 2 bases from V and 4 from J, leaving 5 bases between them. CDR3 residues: CASSDRGTGELFF. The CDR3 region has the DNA TGTGCCAGCAGTGACAGGGGCACCGGGGAGCTGTTTTTT.

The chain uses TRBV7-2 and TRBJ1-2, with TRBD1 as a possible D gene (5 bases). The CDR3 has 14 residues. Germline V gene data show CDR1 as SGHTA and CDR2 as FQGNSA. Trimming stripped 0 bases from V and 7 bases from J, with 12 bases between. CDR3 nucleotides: TGTGCCAGCAGCTTAGCCGTAACAGGTAGTGGCTACACCTTC. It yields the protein CASSLAVTGSGYTF.

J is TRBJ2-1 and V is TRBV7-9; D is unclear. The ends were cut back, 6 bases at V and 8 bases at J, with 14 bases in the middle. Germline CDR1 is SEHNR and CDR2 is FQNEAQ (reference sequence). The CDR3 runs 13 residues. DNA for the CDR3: TGTGCCAGCAGTCTGGGCAGGTTTGATGAGCAGTTCTTC. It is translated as CASSLGRFDEQFF.

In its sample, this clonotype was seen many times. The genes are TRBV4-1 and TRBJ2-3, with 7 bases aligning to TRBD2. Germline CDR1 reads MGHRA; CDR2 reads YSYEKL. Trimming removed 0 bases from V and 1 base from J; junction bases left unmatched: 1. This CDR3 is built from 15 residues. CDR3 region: CASSQDAGGTDTQYF. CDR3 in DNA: TGCGCCAGCAGCCAAGATGCGGGGGGCACAGATACGCAGTATTTT.

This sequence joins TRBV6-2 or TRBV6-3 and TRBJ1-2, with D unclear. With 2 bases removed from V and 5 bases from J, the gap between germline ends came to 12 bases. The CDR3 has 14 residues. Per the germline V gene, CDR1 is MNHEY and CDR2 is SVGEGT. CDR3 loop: CASSYAGLGYGYTF. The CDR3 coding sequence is TGTGCCAGCAGTTACGCGGGATTGGGGTATGGCTACACCTTC.

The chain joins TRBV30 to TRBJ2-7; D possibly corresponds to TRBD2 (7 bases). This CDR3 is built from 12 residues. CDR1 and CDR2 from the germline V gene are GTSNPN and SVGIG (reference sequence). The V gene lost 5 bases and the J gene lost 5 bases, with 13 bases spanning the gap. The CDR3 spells CAWDGGLHEQYF. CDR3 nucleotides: TGTGCCTGGGACGGGGGGCTCCACGAGCAGTACTTC.

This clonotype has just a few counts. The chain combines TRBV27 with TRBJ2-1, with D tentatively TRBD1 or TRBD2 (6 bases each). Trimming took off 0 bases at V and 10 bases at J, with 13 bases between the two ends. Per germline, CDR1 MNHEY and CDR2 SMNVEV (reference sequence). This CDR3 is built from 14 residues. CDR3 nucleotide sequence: TGTGCCAGCAGTTTATCGTTTGGGGGGCGGGAGCAGTTCTTC. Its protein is CASSLSFGGREQFF.

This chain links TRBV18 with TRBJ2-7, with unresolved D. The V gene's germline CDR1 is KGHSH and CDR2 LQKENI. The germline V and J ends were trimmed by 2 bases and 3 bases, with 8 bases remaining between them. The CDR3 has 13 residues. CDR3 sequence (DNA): TGTGCCAGCTCACCAGTCGGATACTACGAGCAGTACGTC. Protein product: CASSPVGYYEQYV.

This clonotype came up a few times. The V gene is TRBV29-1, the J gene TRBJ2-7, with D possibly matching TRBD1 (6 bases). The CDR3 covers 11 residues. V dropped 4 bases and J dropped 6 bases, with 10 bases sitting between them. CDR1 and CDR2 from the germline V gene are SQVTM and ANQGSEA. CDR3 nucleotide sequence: TGCAGCGTTGTCCAGGGGCCCGAGCAGTACGTC. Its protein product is CSVVQGPEQYV.

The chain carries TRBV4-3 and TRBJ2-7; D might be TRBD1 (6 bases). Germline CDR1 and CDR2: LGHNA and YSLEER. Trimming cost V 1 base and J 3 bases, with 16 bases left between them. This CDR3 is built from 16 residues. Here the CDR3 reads CASSQATGTPVYEQYF. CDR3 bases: TGCGCCAGCAGCCAAGCCACCGGGACACCCGTCTACGAGCAGTACTTC.